These 20 T cell receptor beta chains were all obtained from the same sample, sequenced in a study of cytomegalovirus exposure and HLA in healthy donors. Profiled with immunoSEQ multiplex PCR; TCRdb holds only in-frame clones, not every one. The sample gives about 270,000 clones, 86% of which show up once; approximately 1% is in the top ten. Material for sequencing was PBMCs. The source of these receptors is a woman between 18 and 30 years old in good health and CMV-seronegative.

This chain links TRBV27 with TRBJ2-1, with D perhaps TRBD2 (5 bases). CDR3 length: 15 amino acids. V was trimmed by 5 bases and J by 10 bases, leaving 21 bases between them. The germline V gene has CDR1 MNHEY and CDR2 SMNVEV (reference sequence). The CDR3 DNA follows: TGTGCCAGCAGTCCCCGGCCAGTGGACTTTATGGAGCAGTTCTTC. This encodes CASSPRPVDFMEQFF.

The chain couples TRBV6-1 to TRBJ1-2; 8 nucleotides align to TRBD1. Germline V gene sequence: CDR1 MNHNS, CDR2 SASEGT. The CDR3 is 14 residues long. The trim removed 6 bases at V and 3 bases at J, leaving 6 bases unmatched. The CDR3 spells CASRLTGAYYGYTF. As DNA, the CDR3 is TGTGCCAGCAGGTTGACAGGGGCATACTATGGCTACACCTTC.

The chain combines TRBV6-1 with TRBJ1-5, with TRBD1 matching over 7 bases. The CDR3 spans 15 residues. Germline V gene data show CDR1 as MNHNS and CDR2 as SASEGT. The junction had 5 bases not matched to a gene; V was cut back by 4 bases and J by 2 bases. The CDR3 DNA is TGTGCCAGCAGTGCTCGGGACAGTGGCAATCAGCCCCAGCATTTT. Protein product: CASSARDSGNQPQHF.

V and J are TRBV27 and TRBJ1-1; D is ambiguous. This CDR3 is built from 15 residues. Germline-derived CDR1 and CDR2 are MNHEY and SMNVEV (reference sequence). Trimming stripped 8 bases from V and 1 base from J, with 17 bases between. CDR3 in DNA: TGTGCCAGCCAAGACCGGGAGGCTCGGAACACTGAAGCTTTCTTT. This gives the protein CASQDREARNTEAFF.

This chain joins TRBV28 and TRBJ1-5; TRBD1 agrees at 7 bases. The CDR3 spans 14 residues. Unmatched junction bases numbered 5, after V lost 3 bases and J lost 6 bases. Germline CDR1 and CDR2: MDHEN and SYDVKM. The CDR3 loop is CASSFTGEGQPQHF. CDR3 coding DNA: TGTGCCAGCAGTTTCACAGGGGAAGGTCAGCCCCAGCATTTT.

This chain links TRBV29-1 with TRBJ1-2, with D possibly TRBD1 on 6 matching bases. The CDR3 length is 12 residues. Trimming shortened V by 3 bases and J by 1 base, and 6 bases separated the two germline ends. The germline gives CDR1 SQVTM, CDR2 ANQGSEA. The CDR3 nucleotides read TGCAGCGTTGACAGGGGTAACTATGGCTACACCTTC. Translating gives CSVDRGNYGYTF.

The V call is TRBV27, the J call TRBJ1-1; tentatively, D is TRBD1 (5 bases). The CDR3 sequence is 15 residues long. The V gene lost 2 bases and the J gene lost 4 bases, with 14 bases spanning the gap. The V gene's germline CDR1 is MNHEY and CDR2 SMNVEV (reference sequence). The CDR3 region is CASSLPSRAATEAFF. The DNA of the CDR3 is TGTGCCAGCAGTTTACCGTCCAGGGCTGCCACTGAAGCTTTCTTT.

V usage is TRBV7-2 and J usage is TRBJ2-7, with 7 bases matching TRBD1. The CDR3 loop spans 14 amino acids. The V segment lost 5 bases and the J segment 3 bases; nucleotides outside the gene matches: 7. Germline V gives CDR1 SGHTA, CDR2 FQGNSA. CDR3 sequence: CASSPRDSLYEQYF. The CDR3 DNA reads TGTGCCAGCAGCCCCCGGGACAGTCTCTACGAGCAGTACTTC. Full variable domain (remainder filled in from reference TRBV7-2 and TRBJ2-7): GAGVSQSPSNKVTEKGKDVELRCDPISGHTALYWYRQSLGQGLEFLIYFQGNSAPDKSGLPSDRFSAERTGGSVSTLTIQRTQQEDSAVYLCASSPRDSLYEQYFGPGTRLTVT.

The chain recombines TRBV2 with TRBJ1-5; TRBD1 is a possible D gene (6 bases). CDR3 length equals 15 residues. Germline-derived CDR1 and CDR2 are SNHLY and FYNNEI. V gave up 4 bases and J gave up 5 bases, with 15 bases separating them. CDR3 DNA: TGTGCCAGCAGTGGGCGAACAGGGTGGGATCAGCCCCAGCATTTT. Its protein is CASSGRTGWDQPQHF.

V gene TRBV7-8 combines with J gene TRBJ2-7; 10 bases align to TRBD1. J lost 2 bases, V lost 4 bases, and 5 bases had no gene match. There are 15 residues in the CDR3. Germline V CDR1 and CDR2: SGHVS, FQNEAQ. The CDR3 loop reads CASSSWTGGAYEQYF. CDR3 DNA sequence: TGTGCCAGCAGCTCTTGGACAGGGGGAGCCTACGAGCAGTACTTC.

This chain joins TRBV5-4 and TRBJ2-2; weak D call: TRBD2 (5 bases). Germline CDR1 SGHNT, CDR2 YYREEE (reference sequence). This CDR3 has 17 amino acids. Trimming removed 0 bases from V and 6 bases from J, with 18 bases in between. Here the CDR3 reads CASSLAGGPFVSGELFF. In nucleotides, the CDR3 is TGTGCCAGCAGCTTGGCCGGAGGACCATTTGTATCCGGGGAGCTGTTTTTT.

The V gene is TRBV27, the J gene TRBJ2-7, with D possibly matching TRBD2 (5 bases). Trimming shortened V by 1 base and J by 2 bases, and 12 bases separated the two germline ends. The germline V gene encodes CDR1 MNHEY and CDR2 SMNVEV (reference sequence). This CDR3 is built from 15 residues. The CDR3 sequence is CASSLWGATPYEQYF. The CDR3 nucleotides are TGTGCCAGCAGTTTATGGGGAGCGACCCCCTACGAGCAGTACTTC.

The chain uses TRBV4-2 and TRBJ1-5, with D tentatively TRBD1 (5 bases). CDR3 length: 16 amino acids. Trimming took 3 bases from V and 7 from J, leaving 19 bases between them. Germline CDR1 is LGHNA and CDR2 is YNFKEQ. CDR3 in DNA: TGTGCCAGCAGCCAGTACCTAGCCGGGGGAAGCCAGCCCCAGCATTTT. This gives the protein CASSQYLAGGSQPQHF.

The chain employs TRBV7-6 and TRBJ2-7; TRBD2 is a possible D gene (7 bases). The V gene lost 0 bases and the J gene lost 2 bases, with 8 bases spanning the gap. The CDR3 totals 14 residues. Germline V CDR1 and CDR2: SGHVS, FNYEAQ. CDR3 in amino acids: CASSLAGGPYEQYF. The CDR3 coding sequence is TGTGCCAGCAGCTTAGCGGGGGGGCCCTACGAGCAGTACTTC.

This sequence joins TRBV27 and TRBJ1-2; D might be TRBD1 (6 bases). V lost 6 bases, J lost 2 bases, and 19 bases lay in between. The CDR3 is 16 amino acids. Germline V gene data show CDR1 as MNHEY and CDR2 as SMNVEV (reference sequence). CDR3 sequence: CASSPLWAGENYGYTF. CDR3 bases: TGTGCCAGCAGCCCCTTATGGGCAGGGGAAAACTATGGCTACACCTTC.

V usage is TRBV5-1 and J usage is TRBJ1-6, with TRBD1 as a possible D gene (6 bases). The CDR3 is 16 amino acids. V was cut by 0 bases and J by 6 bases, with 13 bases left in between. Looked up from germline, CDR1 is SGHRS and CDR2 is YFSETQ. The CDR3 reads CASSLDPGASNSPLHF. The CDR3 bases are TGCGCCAGCAGCTTGGATCCAGGGGCCTCTAATTCACCCCTCCACTTT. The full variable domain, in which reference TRBV5-1 and TRBJ1-6 provide the parts outside the CDR3, is KAGVTQTPRYLIKTRGQQVTLSCSPISGHRSVSWYQQTPGQGLQFLFEYFSETQRNKGNFPGRFSGRQFSNSRSEMNVSTLELGDSALYLCASSLDPGASNSPLHFGNGTRLTVT.

This chain links TRBV6-5 with TRBJ1-5; a possible D gene is TRBD1 (5 bases). Germline V gives CDR1 MNHEY, CDR2 SVGAGI. This CDR3 is 12 amino acids long. Deletions cut 6 bases from V and 7 bases from J, with 10 bases between. The CDR3 DNA reads as TGTGCCAGCAGCGATAACAGGCAGCCCCAGCATTTT. This sequence encodes CASSDNRQPQHF.

The V gene is TRBV7-2, the J gene TRBJ2-7, with D hard to call. This CDR3 is built from 13 residues. The V end was cut by 5 bases, the J end by 3 bases, with 11 bases between. Germline V CDR1 and CDR2: SGHTA, FQGNSA. The CDR3 nucleotides are TGTGCCAGCAGCAATAATGTACTCTACGAGCAGTACTTC. Translated: CASSNNVLYEQYF.

The rearrangement uses TRBV7-4 and TRBJ2-3, with 14 bases matching TRBD2. With V trimmed by 5 bases and J by 2 bases, 15 bases remained unmatched. CDR1 is SGHVT and CDR2 is SQSDAQ in the germline V gene. This CDR3 region has 20 residues. CDR3 sequence (DNA): TGTGCCAGCAGCCCTAGGGGGGGACTAGCGGGAGCGGAACACACAGATACGCAGTATTTT. Residues: CASSPRGGLAGAEHTDTQYF.

V usage is TRBV14 and J usage is TRBJ2-7; 12 bases line up with TRBD1. This CDR3 is built from 17 residues. Germline lookup yields CDR1 SGHDN and CDR2 FVKESK. Trimming at V came to 0 bases and at J to 3 bases, leaving 6 bases not matched to a gene. The chain's CDR3 is CASSQESGTGGIYEQYF. CDR3 in DNA: TGTGCCAGCAGCCAAGAGTCCGGGACAGGGGGCATCTACGAGCAGTACTTC. Using reference TRBV14 and TRBJ2-7 for the parts outside the CDR3, the full variable domain is EAGVTQFPSHSVIEKGQTVTLRCDPISGHDNLYWYRRVMGKEIKFLLHFVKESKQDESGMPNNRFLAERTGGTYSTLKVQPAELEDSGVYFCASSQESGTGGIYEQYFGPGTRLTVT.